This TCR beta chain was retrieved from a study of cytomegalovirus exposure and HLA in healthy donors. The PCR used 60 Vbeta and 13 Jbeta primers. Assay used: immunoSEQ multiplex PCR; TCRdb lists only in-frame clones, some missing. Among about 120,000 clones listed, 81% were seen once. Study-wide findings and caveats: The records held CMV serostatus as the only immune exposure information.

The CDR3 contains 14 residues. Trimming removed 6 bases from V and 9 bases from J; junction bases left unmatched: 7. CDR1 is SNHLY, CDR2 FYNNEI, per germline. This clone has just a few counts. The antigen is not known. The chain couples TRBV2 to TRBJ1-6; 8 bases line up with TRBD1. Sequences were obtained from PBMCs. This clonotype was obtained from a woman aged 25-40 years in good health and CMV-seronegative. The CDR3 region is CASSGQGVGSPLHF. The CDR3, as DNA: TGTGCCAGCAGCGGACAGGGCGTCGGTTCACCCCTCCACTTT.